A selection of T cell receptor beta chains follows, all from one sample in a study of graft-versus-host responses after intestinal transplantation. Only in-frame clones appear in the TCRdb table, and some are missing; sequencing was by immunoSEQ multiplex PCR. The sample has tens of thousands of clones, 85% to 95% seen once; the top ten hold around 0.21%. Their antigen targets remain unknown. The source was unstimulated CD8+ T cells sorted from spleen or lymph node cells, collected before transplant. These receptors originate from a human donor who was the organ donor for an intestinal transplant. Each CDR3 is given with its conserved first and last residue. D genes are given only for firm matches. Clone size is stated in some rows and not others, as once, few, many or a class when expanded.

clone size	J gene	V gene	CDR3 length	D gene	CDR3 DNA	CDR3 protein
.	TRBJ2-2	TRBV5-1	15	.	TGCGCCAGCAGGGGAGAGATTGTAAACACCGGGGAGCTGTTTTTT	CASRGEIVNTGELFF
.	TRBJ2-1	TRBV5-1	17	.	TGCGCCAGCAGCTTGGGGGCGGCGGGGAGCTCCTACAATGAGCAGTTCTTC	CASSLGAAGSSYNEQFF
.	TRBJ2-7	TRBV20-1	11	.	TGCAGTGCAAGACTCTCCTACGAGCAGTACTTC	CSARLSYEQYF
once	TRBJ2-7	TRBV6-1	11	.	TGTGCCAGCAGTGAAGGCTACGAGCAGTACTTC	CASSEGYEQYF
.	TRBJ1-5	TRBV2	15	.	TGTGCCAGCAGTGACCGAGATATCTCTGGTCAGCCCCAGCATTTT	CASSDRDISGQPQHF
once	TRBJ2-7	TRBV7-9	15	TRBD2	TGTGCCAGCAGTTCTACTAGCGGACCCTCCTACGAGCAGTACTTC	CASSSTSGPSYEQYF
.	TRBJ1-1	TRBV5-1	15	.	TGCGCCAGCTCGTCAACAGGACCCTTGAACACTGAAGCTTTCTTT	CASSSTGPLNTEAFF
.	TRBJ2-6	TRBV27	17	TRBD1	TGTGCCAGCAGGGGGACAGGGCTCAGCTCTGGGGCCAACGTCCTGACTTTC	CASRGTGLSSGANVLTF
.	TRBJ1-1	TRBV28	14	.	TGTGCCAGCAGTTCCGCAGAATTGAACACTGAAGCTTTCTTT	CASSSAELNTEAFF
.	TRBJ1-1	TRBV2	15	.	TGTGCCAGGAGCAGAGAAGGAGGGACTCTGAGAGAAGCTTTCTTT	CARSREGGTLREAFF
.	TRBJ2-6	TRBV6-4	12	.	TGTGCCAGCAGCTCTGGGGCCAACGTCCTGACTTTC	CASSSGANVLTF
.	TRBJ2-3	TRBV15	16	.	TGTGCCACCAGCAGAGGAGGAGGGGCTAGCACAGATACGCAGTATTTT	CATSRGGGASTDTQYF
.	TRBJ2-2	TRBV28	15	.	TGTGCCAGCAGTTTCTTCGGGGAAAACACCGGGGAGCTGTTTTTT	CASSFFGENTGELFF
.	TRBJ1-3	TRBV4-1	17	TRBD1	TGCGCCAGCAGCCAACCTTCCGGGACAGGGATATTCAACACCATATATTTT	CASSQPSGTGIFNTIYF
.	TRBJ1-3	TRBV19	12	.	TGTGCCAGTAGTATGTCTGGAAACACCATATATTTT	CASSMSGNTIYF
.	TRBJ2-1	TRBV7-3	15	TRBD2	TGTGCCAGTGCCATGGGGCTAGCGGGGCCCAATGAGCAGTTCTTC	CASAMGLAGPNEQFF
.	TRBJ1-1	TRBV27	12	.	TGTGCCAGCAGTTTATCATTTGGGCCCAGGGTCTTT	CASSLSFGPRVF
.	TRBJ2-3	TRBV7-8	21	TRBD2	TGTGCCAGCAGCTTAGTCGACCCGGGACTAGCGGGGGGAATTAGCACAGATACGCAGTATTTT	CASSLVDPGLAGGISTDTQYF
once	TRBJ1-2	TRBV11-2	14	TRBD1	TGTGCCAGCAGCCTTGGACAGGGGGACTATGGCTACACCTTC	CASSLGQGDYGYTF
once	TRBJ2-2	TRBV6-1	15	.	TGTGCCAGCAGTGAAGACCGCTATATTACCGGGGAGCTGTTTTTT	CASSEDRYITGELFF
.	TRBJ1-4	TRBV28	16	TRBD1	TGTGCCAGCAGTTTAGGGACAGGGGTCTTTGGGGAAAAACTGTTTTTT	CASSLGTGVFGEKLFF
.	TRBJ2-5	TRBV19	15	.	TGTGCCAGTAGTATTCTTCTTGGGAGGAAAGAGACCCAGTACTTC	CASSILLGRKETQYF
.	TRBJ2-7	TRBV28	13	TRBD2	TGTGCCAGCAGTTTAGGGAGGGACCGCGAGCAGTACTTC	CASSLGRDREQYF
.	TRBJ1-1	TRBV5-4	12	.	TGTGCCAGCACAGGTACTCACACTGAAGCTTTCTTT	CASTGTHTEAFF
.	TRBJ1-1	TRBV7-9	12	TRBD1	TGTGCCAGCAGCTCTGGGACAGCTGAAGCTTTCTTT	CASSSGTAEAFF
once	TRBJ1-1	TRBV7-9	14	.	TGTGCCAGCGACCCTTCGGGGGCAGGCTCTGAAGCTTTCTTT	CASDPSGAGSEAFF
.	TRBJ2-7	TRBV19	15	TRBD1	TGTGCCAGTAGTCACACAGGGGGCTTCTCCTACGAGCAGTACTTC	CASSHTGGFSYEQYF
.	TRBJ2-3	TRBV4-1	18	TRBD2	TGCGCCAGCAGCTCCTGGACTAGCGGGGGGGCAGGCACAGATACGCAGTATTTT	CASSSWTSGGAGTDTQYF
.	TRBJ1-5	TRBV13	14	.	TGTGCCAGCAGCTACAGGGCTAGCAATCAGCCCCAGCATTTT	CASSYRASNQPQHF
.	TRBJ1-2	TRBV1	16	.	TGCACCAGCAGAACTACCGCCCGGGGCGCAGGCTATGGCTACACCTTC	CTSRTTARGAGYGYTF
once	TRBJ2-1	TRBV4-1	13	.	TGCGCCAGCAGCCAAGATCTAAGCAATGAGCAGTTCTTC	CASSQDLSNEQFF
.	TRBJ1-1	TRBV28	15	.	TGTGCCAGCAGTTTACCCCTAGTGGTGGGCGCTGAAGCTTTCTTT	CASSLPLVVGAEAFF
.	TRBJ1-4	TRBV5-4	15	.	TGTGCCAGCAGCTGGAGCTCCGCAGGGGCTGAAAAACTGTTTTTT	CASSWSSAGAEKLFF
.	TRBJ2-3	TRBV5-1	16	TRBD2	TGCGCCAGCGCCACGACTAGCGGGGGAACCAGGGATACGCAGTATTTT	CASATTSGGTRDTQYF
once	TRBJ1-2	TRBV27	15	.	TGTGCCAGCAGTTTATTCCCGGGGCACAACTATGGCTACACCTTC	CASSLFPGHNYGYTF
.	TRBJ2-3	TRBV2	15	.	TGTGCCAGCAGTCTTACATACGCCAACACAGATACGCAGTATTTT	CASSLTYANTDTQYF
.	TRBJ2-7	TRBV27	14	.	TGTGCCAGCAGTTTATTAGGGGGAAGCTACGAGCAGTACTTC	CASSLLGGSYEQYF
.	TRBJ2-7	TRBV13	16	.	TGTGCCAGCAGCCCTTGGGGGGCAGGGGCTAGGAACGAGCAGTACTTC	CASSPWGAGARNEQYF
.	TRBJ2-5	TRBV9	15	TRBD2	TGTGCCAGCAGCGTGGGACTAGCGGTCCAAGAGACCCAGTACTTC	CASSVGLAVQETQYF
.	TRBJ1-2	TRBV10-3	14	TRBD1	TGTGCCATCAGTGAACTGACAGGGTTCTATGGCTACACCTTC	CAISELTGFYGYTF
.	TRBJ2-4	TRBV13	17	TRBD2	TGTGCCAGCAGCCCCCTGACTAGCGGTTGGCCCAAAAACATTCAGTACTTC	CASSPLTSGWPKNIQYF
.	TRBJ1-5	TRBV6-1	14	.	TGTGCCAGCGTCGACGTCTTTAAGAGCCAGCCCCAGCATTTT	CASVDVFKSQPQHF
.	TRBJ2-7	TRBV27	16	.	TGTGCCAGCAGTAGCCGGACAGCCTTGGGGTTCTACGAGCAGTACTTC	CASSSRTALGFYEQYF
once	TRBJ2-1	TRBV30	18	TRBD2	TGTGCCTGGAGTGATTTAGCGGGGGGGCGACGCTCCTACAATGAGCAGTTCTTC	CAWSDLAGGRRSYNEQFF
.	TRBJ1-4	TRBV6-5	15	.	TGTGCCAGCAGCCGCGCAGGGGCCCTTAATGAAAAACTGTTTTTT	CASSRAGALNEKLFF
.	TRBJ2-1	TRBV10-1	14	.	TGCGCCAGCAGTGTCTCGTCTTCGGGCAATGAGCAGTTCTTC	CASSVSSSGNEQFF
.	TRBJ1-5	TRBV27	14	.	TGTGCCAGCAGTTTCGGAGCTAGCAATCAGCCCCAGCATTTT	CASSFGASNQPQHF
.	TRBJ2-3	TRBV19	15	.	TGTGCCAGTAGTATAACCGCCCTAATCCGGGATACGCAGTATTTT	CASSITALIRDTQYF
.	TRBJ1-5	TRBV27	15	TRBD1	TGTGCCAGCACTACGACAGGGCTTAGCAATCAGCCCCAGCATTTT	CASTTTGLSNQPQHF
.	TRBJ2-7	TRBV7-9	14	.	TGTGCCAGCAGTCACCCGGTGACAGTCAATGAGCAGTACTTC	CASSHPVTVNEQYF
.	TRBJ2-5	TRBV4-1	14	.	TGCGCCAGCAGCAGCCTGGTGAGTGGAGAGACCCAGTACTTC	CASSSLVSGETQYF
.	TRBJ1-2	TRBV6-5	14	TRBD1	TGTGCCAGCAGTGACAGGGGGGGTAACTATGGCTACACCTTC	CASSDRGGNYGYTF
.	TRBJ1-5	TRBV2	15	TRBD1	TGTGCCAGCAGAGAGGGGGACAGGCTTTATCAGCCCCAGCATTTT	CASREGDRLYQPQHF
.	TRBJ2-1	TRBV5-5	13	.	TGTGCCAGCAGCCTCTGGACACCTGATGAGCAGTTCTTC	CASSLWTPDEQFF
.	TRBJ2-2	TRBV5-4	17	TRBD2	TGTGCCACCCCCGGGGGTAGCGGGGGCTCGAACACCGGGGAGCTGTTTTTT	CATPGGSGGSNTGELFF
.	TRBJ1-4	TRBV15	15	.	TGTGCCACCAGCAGCCCAACTCGAGGGGAAGAAAAACTGTTTTTT	CATSSPTRGEEKLFF
.	TRBJ2-1	TRBV7-8	14	.	TGTGCCAGCAGCAGGGGACTCCAGGCGGATGAGCAGTTCTTC	CASSRGLQADEQFF
.	TRBJ1-3	TRBV5-6	17	.	TGTGCCAGCAGCCGGGACCCTCCTTTGGACGCTGGAAACACCATATATTTT	CASSRDPPLDAGNTIYF
.	TRBJ2-7	TRBV28	15	.	TGTGCCAGCAGTTTATTCGATGGGGGGCTCTACGAGCAGTACTTC	CASSLFDGGLYEQYF
.	TRBJ1-6	TRBV27	13	.	TGTGCCAGCAGTTTATTGGGTGATTCACCCCTCCACTTT	CASSLLGDSPLHF